The source of this T cell receptor (beta chain) is a study of T cell responses to AZD1222 COVID-19 vaccine. Whole-study results and caveats: Donors were largely white British and mainly female; clonal diversity was possibly underestimated. Spike-specific TCR breadth and depth both grew after two AZD1222 doses. Regions left unmutated in variants are reportedly the target of nearly half of spike-specific TCRs.

The V gene's germline CDR1 is SGHNT and CDR2 YENEEA. The V and J ends lost 1 base and 2 bases respectively, with 18 bases between them. This CDR3 spans 18 amino acids. Sequenced by immunoSEQ multiplex PCR; TCRdb stores in-frame clones only, minus some. The profile shows fewer than 70,000 clones, over 60% of them singletons. Both about-4-week and about-12-week second-dose recipients were combined. As for this clone: Its antigen remains unknown.

The input for sequencing was peripheral blood, taken 28 days after the second AZD1222 dose. The V call is TRBV11-3, the J call TRBJ2-1; unclear D gene. This clonotype originated in an adult who received the AZD1222 COVID-19 vaccine. The DNA for the CDR3 is TGTGCCAGCAGCTTAGTTAGGTTGGGCGGAAGGGCCTACAATGAGCAGTTCTTC. It is translated as CASSLVRLGGRAYNEQFF.